The rows below give T cell receptor beta chains drawn from one sample of a study of blood T cell repertoires in COVID-19. Method: immunoSEQ multiplex PCR; TCRdb's copy keeps in-frame clones and lacks some. The sample shows 110,000 or so clones, roughly 85% of them seen only once. Sequences were obtained from peripheral blood. The receptors were sampled from a man aged 50 or older with acute or convalescent COVID-19. Each CDR3 is given with its conserved first and last residue. The D gene is left open where the match is weak. Clone size is shown for a subset of rows, as once, few, many or a class of expanded clone.

d_call clone_size j_call v_call cdr3_nt cdr3_aa
TRBD1 - TRBJ2-7 TRBV10-3 TGTGCCATCAGGGGGACAGGGTACGAGCAGTACTTC CAIRGTGYEQYF
TRBD2 - TRBJ2-2 TRBV18 TGTGCCAGCTCACCTTTTGGAGGATCTAGCGGAAACACCGGGGAGCTGTTTTTT CASSPFGGSSGNTGELFF
- once TRBJ2-3 TRBV11-3 TGTGCCAGCAGGGCCGGGATGCACTCGGGTACGCAGTATTTT CASRAGMHSGTQYF
TRBD2 few TRBJ2-7 TRBV2 TGTGCCAGCAGTGATACTAGCGGGGTTTCCTACGAGCAGTACTTC CASSDTSGVSYEQYF
TRBD1 - TRBJ2-5 TRBV6-5 TGTGCCAGCAGCTCCCAGGGGGCCGGGGGAATGAGCAGCCACTTC CASSSQGAGGMSSHF
TRBD1 - TRBJ1-5 TRBV11-2 TGTGCCAGCAGCGCGGGGACAGGGAGTTATAGCAATCAGCCCCAGCATTTT CASSAGTGSYSNQPQHF
- - TRBJ1-1 TRBV19 TGTGCCAGTAGTGGAGGGAACCCGAACACTGAAGCTTTCTTT CASSGGNPNTEAFF
- once TRBJ2-2 TRBV6-5 TGTGCCAGCAGTTCGACAGCCCTAAACACCGGGGAGCTGTTTTTT CASSSTALNTGELFF
- - TRBJ2-3 TRBV9 TGTGCCAGCAGCGTAGACGGAGTGGACACAGATACGCAGTATTTT CASSVDGVDTDTQYF
- - TRBJ1-2 TRBV13 TGTGCCAGCAGCACAACAGACAGATACTATGGCTACACCTTC CASSTTDRYYGYTF
- - TRBJ1-5 TRBV24-1 TGTGCCACCAGCGACCGGGGTCAGCCCCAGCATTTT CATSDRGQPQHF
TRBD2 - TRBJ2-5 TRBV12-5 TGTGCTAGTGGTTTCAGCGGGGTGACGACCCAGTACTTC CASGFSGVTTQYF
- few TRBJ2-2 TRBV10-3 TGTGCCATCAGTGTACCCAACACTTTGGGGCCCACCGGGGAGCTGTTTTTT CAISVPNTLGPTGELFF
- - TRBJ1-1 TRBV11-2 TGTGCCAGCAGGGGCGGGGGTTCGGTGAACACTGAAGCTTTCTTT CASRGGGSVNTEAFF
TRBD1 - TRBJ2-7 TRBV9 TGTGCCAGCAGCGTATCAGGGGGCAGCTCCTACGAGCAGTACTTC CASSVSGGSSYEQYF
- - TRBJ1-1 TRBV3-1/TRBV3-2 TGTGCCAGCAGCCGCAGACAGAAGAACACTGAAGCTTTCTTT CASSRRQKNTEAFF